The TCR beta chain under discussion was sequenced for a study of T cells in Graves' hyperthyroidism and ophthalmopathy. Looking at the study overall: The blood sample was taken at first diagnosis, before treatment began. Overall study findings and caveats: Most thyroid clonotypes with frequency above 0.001 were detected in blood.

This CDR3 region has 15 residues. J lost 3 bases, V lost 7 bases, and 10 bases had no gene match. Per germline, CDR1 SQVTM and CDR2 ANQGSEA. RNA transcripts yielded amplified TCR beta CDR3 regions. The study used the HTBI primer set for a first-round RT-PCR of the TCR CDR3. TCRdb called the multiplex PCR reads again in MiXCR, with one record for every CDR3 protein. This table holds roughly 93,000 distinct CDR3 sequences, under 65% found once. The authors deemed Graves' hyperthyroidism stable absent ophthalmopathy progression within 18 months. Turning to this clonotype: Antigen specificity is unknown.

This sequence was found in a woman aged 40 to 50 with Graves' hyperthyroidism. The specimen sequenced was blood. V gene TRBV29-1 combines with J gene TRBJ2-2; TRBD2 agrees at 8 bases. Here the CDR3 reads CSAAGGGGYTGELFF. The CDR3 DNA is TGCAGCGCCGCGGGGGGAGGCGGCTACACCGGGGAGCTGTTTTTT.